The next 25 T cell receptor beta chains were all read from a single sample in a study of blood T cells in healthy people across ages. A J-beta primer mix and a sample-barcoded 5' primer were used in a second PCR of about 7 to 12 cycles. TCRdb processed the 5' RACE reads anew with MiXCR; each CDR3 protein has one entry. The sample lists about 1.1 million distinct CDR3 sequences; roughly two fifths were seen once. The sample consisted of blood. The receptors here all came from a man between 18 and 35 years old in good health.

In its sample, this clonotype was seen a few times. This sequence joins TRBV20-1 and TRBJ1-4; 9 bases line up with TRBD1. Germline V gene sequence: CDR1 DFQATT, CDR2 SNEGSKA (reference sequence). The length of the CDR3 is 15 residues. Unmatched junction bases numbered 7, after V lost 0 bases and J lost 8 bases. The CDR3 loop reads CSARDRGQGAEKLFF. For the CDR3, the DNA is TGCAGTGCTAGAGATCGGGGACAGGGTGCGGAAAAACTGTTTTTT.

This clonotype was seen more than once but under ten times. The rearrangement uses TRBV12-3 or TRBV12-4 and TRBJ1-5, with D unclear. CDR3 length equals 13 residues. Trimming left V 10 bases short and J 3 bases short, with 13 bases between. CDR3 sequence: CATAQGDNQPQHF. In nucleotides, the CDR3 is TGTGCCACCGCCCAAGGTGACAATCAGCCCCAGCATTTT.

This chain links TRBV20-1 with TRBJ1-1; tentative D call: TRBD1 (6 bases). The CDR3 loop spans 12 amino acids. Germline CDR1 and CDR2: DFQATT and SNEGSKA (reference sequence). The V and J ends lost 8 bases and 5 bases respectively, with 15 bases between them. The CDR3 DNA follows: TGCAGTCCTTCACAGGGTGTTACTGAAGCTTTCTTT. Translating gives CSPSQGVTEAFF.

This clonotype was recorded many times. The CDR3 sequence is CASSLAQLTDTQYF. In DNA, the CDR3 is TGTGCCAGCAGCTTAGCACAGCTCACAGATACGCAGTATTTT. This sequence joins TRBV7-2 and TRBJ2-3; unclear D gene. The germline V gene encodes CDR1 SGHTA and CDR2 FQGNSA. The germline V and J ends were trimmed by 0 bases and 2 bases, with 6 bases remaining between them. CDR3 length equals 14 residues.

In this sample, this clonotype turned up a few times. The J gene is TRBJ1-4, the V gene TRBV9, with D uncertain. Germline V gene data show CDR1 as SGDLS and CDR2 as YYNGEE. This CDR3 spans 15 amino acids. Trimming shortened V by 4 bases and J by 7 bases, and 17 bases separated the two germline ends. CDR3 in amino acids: CASSPKGPGSEKLFF. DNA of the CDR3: TGTGCCAGCAGCCCCAAAGGACCGGGGAGTGAAAAACTGTTTTTT.

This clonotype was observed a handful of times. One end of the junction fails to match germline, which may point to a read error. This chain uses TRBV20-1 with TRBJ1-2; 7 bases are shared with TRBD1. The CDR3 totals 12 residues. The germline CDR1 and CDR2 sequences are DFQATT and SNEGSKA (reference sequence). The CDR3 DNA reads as TGCAGCCCCGGGGGACAGAACTATAGCTACACCTTC. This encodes CSPGGQNYSYTF.

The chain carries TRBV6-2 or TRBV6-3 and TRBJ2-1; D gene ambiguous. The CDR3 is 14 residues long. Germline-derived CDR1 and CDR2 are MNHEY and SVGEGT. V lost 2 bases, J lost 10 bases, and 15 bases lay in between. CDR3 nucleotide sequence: TGTGCCAGCAGTTACAGGAACCGATCCTACGAGCAGTTCTTC. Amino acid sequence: CASSYRNRSYEQFF.

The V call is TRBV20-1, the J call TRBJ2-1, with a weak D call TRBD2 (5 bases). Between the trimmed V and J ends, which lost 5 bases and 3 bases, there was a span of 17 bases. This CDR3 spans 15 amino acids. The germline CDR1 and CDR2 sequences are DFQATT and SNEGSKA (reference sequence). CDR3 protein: CSAPSRGSDYNEQFF. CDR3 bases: TGCAGTGCTCCCTCCCGGGGTAGCGACTACAATGAGCAGTTCTTC.

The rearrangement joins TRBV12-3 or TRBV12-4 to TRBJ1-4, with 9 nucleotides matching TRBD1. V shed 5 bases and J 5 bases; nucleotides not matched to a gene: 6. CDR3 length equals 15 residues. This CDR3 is CASSPRTGVNEKLFF. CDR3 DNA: TGTGCCAGCAGTCCCAGGACAGGGGTCAATGAAAAACTGTTTTTT.

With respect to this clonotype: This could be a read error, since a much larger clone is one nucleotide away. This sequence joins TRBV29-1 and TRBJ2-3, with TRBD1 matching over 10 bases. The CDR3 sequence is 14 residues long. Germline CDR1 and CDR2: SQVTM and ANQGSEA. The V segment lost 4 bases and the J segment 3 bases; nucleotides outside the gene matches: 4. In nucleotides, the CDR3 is TGCAGCGTTGCGAGACAGGGGGCTACAGATACGCAGTATTTT. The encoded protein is CSVARQGATDTQYF.

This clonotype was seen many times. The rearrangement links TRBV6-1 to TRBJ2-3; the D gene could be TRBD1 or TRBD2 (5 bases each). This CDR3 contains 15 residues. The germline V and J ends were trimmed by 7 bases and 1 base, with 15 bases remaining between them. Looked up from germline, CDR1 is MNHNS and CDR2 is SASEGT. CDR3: CASMRPGRGTDTQYF. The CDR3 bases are TGTGCCAGCATGAGGCCGGGACGGGGCACAGATACGCAGTATTTT.

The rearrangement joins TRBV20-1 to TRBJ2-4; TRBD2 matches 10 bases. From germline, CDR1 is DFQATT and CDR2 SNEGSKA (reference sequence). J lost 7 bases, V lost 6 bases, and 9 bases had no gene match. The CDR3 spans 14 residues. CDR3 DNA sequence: TGCAGTGCCAACGGCGGGACTAGCGCTAACATTCAGTACTTC. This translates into CSANGGTSANIQYF.

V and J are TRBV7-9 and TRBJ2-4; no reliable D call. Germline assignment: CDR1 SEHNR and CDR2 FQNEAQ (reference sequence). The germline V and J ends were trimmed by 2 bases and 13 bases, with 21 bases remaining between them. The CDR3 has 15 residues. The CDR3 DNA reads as TGTGCCAGCAGCTTACGTGAAGGTCCCCTTATGGAGCAGTACTTC. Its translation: CASSLREGPLMEQYF.

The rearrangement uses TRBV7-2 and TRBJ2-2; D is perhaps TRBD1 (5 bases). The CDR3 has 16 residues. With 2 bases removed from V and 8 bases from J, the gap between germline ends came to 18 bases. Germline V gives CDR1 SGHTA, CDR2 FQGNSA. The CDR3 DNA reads TGTGCCAGCAGCTTAACCCGGATTGGGGCCCGGGGGGAGCTGTTTTTT. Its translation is CASSLTRIGARGELFF.

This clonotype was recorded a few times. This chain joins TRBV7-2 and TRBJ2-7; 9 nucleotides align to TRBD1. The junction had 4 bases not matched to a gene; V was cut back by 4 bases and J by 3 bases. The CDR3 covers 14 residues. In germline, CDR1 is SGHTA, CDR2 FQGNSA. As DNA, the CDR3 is TGTGCCAGCAGCTCCGGGACAGGGAACTACGAGCAGTACTTC. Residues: CASSSGTGNYEQYF.

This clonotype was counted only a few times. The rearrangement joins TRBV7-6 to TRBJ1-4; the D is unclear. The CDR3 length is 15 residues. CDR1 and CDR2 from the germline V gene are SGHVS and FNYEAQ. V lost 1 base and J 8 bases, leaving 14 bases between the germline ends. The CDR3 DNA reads TGTGCCAGCAGCTTAGGTCCAGGAGTGATGGAAAAACTGTTTTTT. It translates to CASSLGPGVMEKLFF.

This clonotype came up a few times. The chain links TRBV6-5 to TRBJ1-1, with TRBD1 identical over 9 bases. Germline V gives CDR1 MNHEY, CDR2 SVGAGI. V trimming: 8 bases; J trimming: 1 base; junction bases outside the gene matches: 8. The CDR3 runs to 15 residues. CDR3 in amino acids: CASDDRGFGNTEAFF. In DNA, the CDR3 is TGTGCCAGCGACGACAGGGGGTTCGGGAACACTGAAGCTTTCTTT.

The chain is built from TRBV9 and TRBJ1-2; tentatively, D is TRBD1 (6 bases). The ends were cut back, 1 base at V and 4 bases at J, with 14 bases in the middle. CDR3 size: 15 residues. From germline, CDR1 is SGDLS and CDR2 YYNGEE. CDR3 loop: CASSVSPDSPYGYTF. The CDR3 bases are TGTGCCAGCAGCGTAAGTCCGGACAGCCCCTATGGCTACACCTTC.

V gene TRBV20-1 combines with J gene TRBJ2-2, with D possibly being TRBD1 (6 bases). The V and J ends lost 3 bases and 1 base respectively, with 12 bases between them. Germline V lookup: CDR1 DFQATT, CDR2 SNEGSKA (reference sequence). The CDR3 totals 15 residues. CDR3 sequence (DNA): TGCAGTGCTAGCCGGGACACTAGGAACACCGGGGAGCTGTTTTTT. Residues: CSASRDTRNTGELFF.

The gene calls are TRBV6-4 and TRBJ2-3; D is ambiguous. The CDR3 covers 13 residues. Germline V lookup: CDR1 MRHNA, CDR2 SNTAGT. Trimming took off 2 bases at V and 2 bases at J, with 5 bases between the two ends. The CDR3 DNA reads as TGTGCCAGCAGTGACCCCTACACAGATACGCAGTATTTT. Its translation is CASSDPYTDTQYF.

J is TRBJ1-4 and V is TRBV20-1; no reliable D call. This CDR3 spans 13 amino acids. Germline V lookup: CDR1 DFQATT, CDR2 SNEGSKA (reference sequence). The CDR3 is CSIRPRSLEKLFF. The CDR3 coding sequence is TGCAGCATCAGGCCCAGATCGCTTGAAAAACTGTTTTTT.

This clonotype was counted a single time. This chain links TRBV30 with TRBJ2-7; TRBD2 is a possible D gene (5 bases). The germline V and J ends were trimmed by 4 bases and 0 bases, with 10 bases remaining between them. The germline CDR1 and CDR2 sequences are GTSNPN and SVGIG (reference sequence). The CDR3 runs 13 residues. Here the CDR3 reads CAWKGRDSYEQYF. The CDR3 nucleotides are TGTGCCTGGAAGGGTCGGGACTCCTACGAGCAGTACTTC. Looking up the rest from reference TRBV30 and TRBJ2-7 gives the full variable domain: SQTIHQWPATLVQPVGSPLSLECTVEGTSNPNLYWYRQAAGRGLQLLFYSVGIGQISSEVPQNLSASRPQDRQFILSSKKLLLSDSGFYLCAWKGRDSYEQYFGPGTRLTVT.

The CDR3 DNA reads as TGCAGTGCGGCGGGACTAGCGGGGGGGCCTACGTACTTC. Translating gives CSAAGLAGGPTYF. This chain joins TRBV20-1 and TRBJ2-5; 16 bases fit TRBD2. There are 13 residues in the CDR3. From germline, CDR1 is DFQATT and CDR2 SNEGSKA (reference sequence). V lost 6 bases and J lost 13; bases outside the gene matches: 8.

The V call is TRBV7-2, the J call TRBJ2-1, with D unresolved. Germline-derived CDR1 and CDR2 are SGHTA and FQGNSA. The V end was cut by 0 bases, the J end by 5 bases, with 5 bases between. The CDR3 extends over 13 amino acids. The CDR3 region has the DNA TGTGCCAGCAGCTTAGCCTGGAACAATGAGCAGTTCTTC. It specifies CASSLAWNNEQFF.

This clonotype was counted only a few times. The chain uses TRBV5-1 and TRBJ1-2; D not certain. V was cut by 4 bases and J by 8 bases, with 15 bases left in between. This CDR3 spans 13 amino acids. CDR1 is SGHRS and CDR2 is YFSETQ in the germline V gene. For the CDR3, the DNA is TGCGCCAGCAGCCCTCACCAGGAAACCGGCTACACCTTC. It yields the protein CASSPHQETGYTF. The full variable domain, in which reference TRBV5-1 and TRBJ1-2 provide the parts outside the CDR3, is KAGVTQTPRYLIKTRGQQVTLSCSPISGHRSVSWYQQTPGQGLQFLFEYFSETQRNKGNFPGRFSGRQFSNSRSEMNVSTLELGDSALYLCASSPHQETGYTFGSGTRLTVV.